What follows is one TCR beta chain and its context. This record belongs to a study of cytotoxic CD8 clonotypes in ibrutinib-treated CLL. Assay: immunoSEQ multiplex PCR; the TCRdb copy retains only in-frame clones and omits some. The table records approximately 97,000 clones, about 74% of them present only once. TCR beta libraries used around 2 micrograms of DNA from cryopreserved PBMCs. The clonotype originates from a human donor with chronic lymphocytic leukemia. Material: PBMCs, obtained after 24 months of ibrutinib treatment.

The CDR3 reads CASGEAMGGNTIYF. CDR3 DNA sequence: TGTGCCAGCGGGGAAGCGATGGGGGGAAACACCATATATTTT. The chain carries TRBV9 and TRBJ1-3; no firm D call. V dropped 7 bases and J dropped 4 bases, with 15 bases sitting between them. Germline V lookup: CDR1 SGDLS, CDR2 YYNGEE. The CDR3 spans 14 residues.